The T cell receptor beta chain under discussion was sequenced for a study of OX40 agonist ivuxolimab in advanced cancers. On the study more broadly: Three patients, one with hepatocellular carcinoma and two with cutaneous melanoma, achieved partial responses.

Germline trimming cut 4 bases from V and 3 bases from J; bases unmatched to any gene: 8. This CDR3 contains 15 residues. Germline V CDR1 and CDR2: SEHNR, FQNEAQ (reference sequence). If patients had autoimmune disease history or systemic immunosuppression, they were excluded. General observations from the study: Expansion of clones was among the lowest in partial responders at 0.1-3.0 mg/kg.

Repertoires were generated with immunoSEQ multiplex PCR, while TCRdb's copy carries only in-frame clones and drops some. The data contain 40,000 to 45,000 clones, 80% to 90% of them seen just once; the ten biggest clones take up 2.6%. With respect to this clone: What it binds is unknown.

The TCR comes from an adult with an advanced solid tumor such as melanoma, head and neck, liver or kidney cancer. The V call is TRBV7-9, the J call TRBJ1-2, with 7 bases matching TRBD1. Sequencing used CD4+ or CD8+ T cells sorted from blood, obtained in a trial of the OX40 agonist ivuxolimab. Here the CDR3 reads CASSSMTGLDYGYTF. CDR3 sequence (DNA): TGTGCCAGCAGCTCCATGACAGGGCTCGACTATGGCTACACCTTC. The whole variable domain, filled in from reference TRBV7-9 and TRBJ1-2, reads DTGVSQNPRHKITKRGQNVTFRCDPISEHNRLYWYRQTLGQGPEFLTYFQNEAQLEKSRLLSDRFSAERPKGSFSTLEIQRTEQGDSAMYLCASSSMTGLDYGYTFGSGTRLTVV.